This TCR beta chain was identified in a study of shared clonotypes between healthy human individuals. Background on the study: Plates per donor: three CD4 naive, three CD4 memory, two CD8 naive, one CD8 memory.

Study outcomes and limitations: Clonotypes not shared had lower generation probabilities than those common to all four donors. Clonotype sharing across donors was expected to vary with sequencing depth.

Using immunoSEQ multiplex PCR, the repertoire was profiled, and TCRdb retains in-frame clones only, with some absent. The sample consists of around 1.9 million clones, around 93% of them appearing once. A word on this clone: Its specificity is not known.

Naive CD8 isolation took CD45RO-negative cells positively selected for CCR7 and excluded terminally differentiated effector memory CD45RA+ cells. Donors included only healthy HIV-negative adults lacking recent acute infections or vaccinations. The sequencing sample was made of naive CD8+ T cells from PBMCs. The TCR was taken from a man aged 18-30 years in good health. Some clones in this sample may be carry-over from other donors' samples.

The CDR3 reads CTSSQVKGRPYENTGELFF. The CDR3 nucleotides are TGCACCAGCAGCCAAGTGAAGGGGCGCCCATATGAGAACACCGGGGAGCTGTTTTTT. This chain connects TRBV1 to TRBJ2-2; the DNA was not used to check the table's D call, TRBD1. TRBV1 is a pseudogene. CDR3 length equals 19 residues.